This T cell receptor (beta chain) was found in a study of Ad26.COV2.S vaccination and SARS-CoV-2 variants. Study-wide findings and caveats: Compared with placebo recipients, vaccine recipients had higher spike-specific TCR breadth.

Germline trimming cut 5 bases from V and 4 bases from J; bases unmatched to any gene: 4. The CDR3 is 13 residues long. In germline, CDR1 is SNHLY, CDR2 FYNNEI. The treatment was: about 20 received Ad26.COV2.S at low or high dose, single or two shots; 5 received placebo; per-sample allocation not given. All samples were drawn on day 63, counting from the first vaccine or placebo injection. This Boston cohort included adults aged 18-55 years. Using immunoSEQ multiplex PCR, the repertoire was profiled, and TCRdb retains in-frame clones only, with some absent. The sample contains 400,000 to 500,000 clones, about 91% of which appear only once. Worth noting for this clone: The target antigen is unknown. This sample includes further DNA sequences coding for the same CDR3.

Sequences were derived from peripheral blood, sampled in a trial of Ad26.COV2.S vaccine versus placebo. The receptor was derived from a person aged 18-60 years who received the Ad26.COV2.S COVID-19 vaccine or a placebo. The J gene is TRBJ1-1, the V gene TRBV2, with TRBD1 matching 7 bases. The CDR3 sequence: CASSYRGSTEAFF. DNA for the CDR3: TGTGCCAGCAGTTACAGGGGTAGCACTGAAGCTTTCTTT.